The clone carrying this TCR beta chain was detected many times. Its matching antigen is unknown. This sample was taken from a study of identical twins. General study results and limits: Excess twin sharing in beta out-of-frame sequences was weaker. The study drew conclusions from cross-sectional statistical analysis, not from following the same donors.

TCRdb passed the 5' RACE reads through MiXCR, listing each CDR3 protein once. The repertoire holds over 200,000 distinct CDR3 sequences, with 5.5% to 7.5% as singletons. Per the germline V gene, CDR1 is DFQATT and CDR2 is SNEGSKA (reference sequence). J lost 9 bases, V lost 0 bases, and 8 bases had no gene match. This CDR3 is built from 15 residues. These sequences were also reported in another study, on T cells expressing NK-cell markers. Turning to that study: These clonotypes additionally ranked first within the CD3+CD56-NKG2C+ fraction of a handful of donors.

The sequencing input was CD8+ T cells sorted from blood. The clonotype was recovered from a woman between 18 and 29 years old in good health. The V gene is TRBV20-1, the J gene TRBJ1-6; TRBD1 agrees at 7 bases. DNA for the CDR3: TGCAGTGCTAGAGATCGTACAGGGGAATCTTCACCCCTCCACTTT. Translating it yields CSARDRTGESSPLHF.